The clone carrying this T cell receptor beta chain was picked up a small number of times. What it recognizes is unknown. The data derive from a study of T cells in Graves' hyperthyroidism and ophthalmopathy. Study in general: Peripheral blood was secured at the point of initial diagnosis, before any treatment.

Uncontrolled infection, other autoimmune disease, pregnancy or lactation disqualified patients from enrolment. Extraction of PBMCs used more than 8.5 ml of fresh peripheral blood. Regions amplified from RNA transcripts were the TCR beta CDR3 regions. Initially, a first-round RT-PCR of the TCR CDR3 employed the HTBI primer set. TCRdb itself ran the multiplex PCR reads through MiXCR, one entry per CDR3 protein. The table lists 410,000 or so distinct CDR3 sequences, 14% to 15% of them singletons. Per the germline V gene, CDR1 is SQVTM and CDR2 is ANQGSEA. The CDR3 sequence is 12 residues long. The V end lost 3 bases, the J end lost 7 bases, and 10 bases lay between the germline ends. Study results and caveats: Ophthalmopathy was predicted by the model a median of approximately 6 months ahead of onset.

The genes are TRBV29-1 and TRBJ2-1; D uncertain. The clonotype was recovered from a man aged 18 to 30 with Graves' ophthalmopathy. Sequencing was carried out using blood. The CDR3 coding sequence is TGCAGCGTTGATAGGGATCTTAATGAGCAGTTCTTC. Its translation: CSVDRDLNEQFF.